A single sample gave rise to the 3 T cell receptor beta chains below, sequenced in a study of neurological immune-mediated disorders. As for time point: longitudinal time-point 1 (baseline). TCRdb ran MiXCR on the 5' RACE reads and lists one entry per CDR3 protein. The sample lists tens of thousands of distinct CDR3 sequences, about 10% occurring once. The sample consisted of PBMCs. These receptor sequences come from a male donor with HTLV-1-associated myelopathy (HAM/TSP).

In its sample, this clonotype was seen many times. CDR3 protein: CASSLNTGGTAYEQYF. CDR3 in DNA: TGTGCCAGCAGCTTAAATACAGGAGGGACCGCCTACGAGCAGTACTTC. V usage is TRBV11-2 and J usage is TRBJ2-7; TRBD2 is a possible D gene (6 bases). The length of the CDR3 is 16 residues. Trimming took 2 bases from V and 2 from J, leaving 16 bases between them. Germline lookup yields CDR1 SGHAT and CDR2 FQNNGV.

Ten or more counts support this clonotype. The chain employs TRBV7-2 and TRBJ1-2; tentative D call: TRBD1 (5 bases). This CDR3 has 15 residues. Germline CDR1 SGHTA, CDR2 FQGNSA. V dropped 6 bases and J dropped 8 bases, with 22 bases sitting between them. CDR3 nucleotide sequence: TGTGCCAGCAGAACCTGGGGCAGCCCCGGGGAAGGCTACACCTTC. The encoded protein is CASRTWGSPGEGYTF. The whole variable domain, remainder taken from reference TRBV7-2 and TRBJ1-2, is GAGVSQSPSNKVTEKGKDVELRCDPISGHTALYWYRQSLGQGLEFLIYFQGNSAPDKSGLPSDRFSAERTGGSVSTLTIQRTQQEDSAVYLCASRTWGSPGEGYTFGSGTRLTVV.

This clonotype was seen repeatedly, ten times or more. The chain has TRBV20-1 and TRBJ1-6, with 10 positions matching TRBD1. Germline CDR1 reads DFQATT; CDR2 reads SNEGSKA (reference sequence). V lost 6 bases, J lost 6 bases, and 5 bases stayed unmatched. This CDR3 comprises 14 residues. Written as DNA, the CDR3 is TGCAGTGCCCGACAGGGGGCAGGTAATTCACCCCTCCACTTT. It translates to CSARQGAGNSPLHF.